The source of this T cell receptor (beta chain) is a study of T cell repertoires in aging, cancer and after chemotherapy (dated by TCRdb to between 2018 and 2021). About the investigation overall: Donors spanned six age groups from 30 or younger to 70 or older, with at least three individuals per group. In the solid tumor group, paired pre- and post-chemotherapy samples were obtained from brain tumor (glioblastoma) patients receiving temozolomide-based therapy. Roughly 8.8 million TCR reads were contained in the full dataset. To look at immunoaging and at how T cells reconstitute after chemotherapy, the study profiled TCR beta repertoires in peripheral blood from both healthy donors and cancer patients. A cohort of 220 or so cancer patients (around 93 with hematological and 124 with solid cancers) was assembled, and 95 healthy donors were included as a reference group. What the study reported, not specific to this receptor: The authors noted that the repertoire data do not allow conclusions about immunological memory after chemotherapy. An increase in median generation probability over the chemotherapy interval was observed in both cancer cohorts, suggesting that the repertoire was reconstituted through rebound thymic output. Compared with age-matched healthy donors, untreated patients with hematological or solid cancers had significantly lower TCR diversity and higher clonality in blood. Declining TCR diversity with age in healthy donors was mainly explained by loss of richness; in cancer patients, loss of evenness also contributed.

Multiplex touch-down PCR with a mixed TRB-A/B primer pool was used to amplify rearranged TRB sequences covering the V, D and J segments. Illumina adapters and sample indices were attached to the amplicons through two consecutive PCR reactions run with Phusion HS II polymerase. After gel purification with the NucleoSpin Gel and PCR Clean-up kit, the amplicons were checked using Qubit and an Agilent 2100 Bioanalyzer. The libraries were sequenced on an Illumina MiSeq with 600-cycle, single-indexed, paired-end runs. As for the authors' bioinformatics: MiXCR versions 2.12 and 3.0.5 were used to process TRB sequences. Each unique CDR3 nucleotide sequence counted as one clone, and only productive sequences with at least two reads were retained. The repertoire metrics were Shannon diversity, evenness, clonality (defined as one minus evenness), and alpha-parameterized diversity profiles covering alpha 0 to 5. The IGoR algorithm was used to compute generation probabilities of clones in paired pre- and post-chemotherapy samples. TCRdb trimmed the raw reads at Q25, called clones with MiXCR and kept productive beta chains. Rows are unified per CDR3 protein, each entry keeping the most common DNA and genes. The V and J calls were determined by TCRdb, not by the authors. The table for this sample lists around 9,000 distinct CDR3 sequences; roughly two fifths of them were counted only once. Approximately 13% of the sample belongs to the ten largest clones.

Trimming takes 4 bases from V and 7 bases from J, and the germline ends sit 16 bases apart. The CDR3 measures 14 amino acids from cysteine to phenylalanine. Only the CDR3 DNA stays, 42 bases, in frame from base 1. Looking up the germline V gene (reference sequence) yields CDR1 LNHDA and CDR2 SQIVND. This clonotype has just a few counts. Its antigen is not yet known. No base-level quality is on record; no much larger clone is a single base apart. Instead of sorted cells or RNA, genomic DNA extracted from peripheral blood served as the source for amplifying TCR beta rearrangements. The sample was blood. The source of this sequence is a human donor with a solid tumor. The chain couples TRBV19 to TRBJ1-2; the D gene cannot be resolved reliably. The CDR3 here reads CASSTRSDTSGYTF. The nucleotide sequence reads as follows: TGTGCCAGTAGTACCCGATCCGACACTAGTGGCTACACCTTC.